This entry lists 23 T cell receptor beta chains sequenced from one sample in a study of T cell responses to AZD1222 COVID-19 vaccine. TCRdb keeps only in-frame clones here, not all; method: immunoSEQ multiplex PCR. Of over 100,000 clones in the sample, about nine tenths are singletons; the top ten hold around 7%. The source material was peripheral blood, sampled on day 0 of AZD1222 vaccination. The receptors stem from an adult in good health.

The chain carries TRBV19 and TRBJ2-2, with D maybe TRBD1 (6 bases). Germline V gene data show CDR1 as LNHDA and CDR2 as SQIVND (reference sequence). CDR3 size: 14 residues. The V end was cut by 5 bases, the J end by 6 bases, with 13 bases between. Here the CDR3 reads CASSDGTLAGELFF. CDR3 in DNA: TGTGCCAGTAGTGACGGGACATTAGCCGGGGAGCTGTTTTTT.

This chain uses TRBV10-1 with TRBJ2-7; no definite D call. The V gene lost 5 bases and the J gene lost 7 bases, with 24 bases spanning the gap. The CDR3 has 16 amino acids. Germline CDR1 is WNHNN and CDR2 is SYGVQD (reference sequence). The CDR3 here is CASSSVKGISYEEQYF. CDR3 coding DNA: TGCGCCAGCAGTTCTGTTAAAGGGATATCCTACGAAGAGCAGTACTTC.

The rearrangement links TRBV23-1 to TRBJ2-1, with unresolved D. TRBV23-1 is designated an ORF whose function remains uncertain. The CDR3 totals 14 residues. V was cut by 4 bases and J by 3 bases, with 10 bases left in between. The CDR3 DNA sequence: TGCGCCAGCAGTCCGCAACCAGGCTACAATGAGCAGTTCTTC. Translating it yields CASSPQPGYNEQFF.

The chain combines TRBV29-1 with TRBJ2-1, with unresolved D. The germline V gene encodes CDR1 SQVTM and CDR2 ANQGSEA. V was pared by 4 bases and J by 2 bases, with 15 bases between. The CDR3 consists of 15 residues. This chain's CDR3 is CSVVGSRGTYNEQFF. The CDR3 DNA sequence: TGCAGCGTTGTAGGGTCCCGCGGCACCTACAATGAGCAGTTCTTC.

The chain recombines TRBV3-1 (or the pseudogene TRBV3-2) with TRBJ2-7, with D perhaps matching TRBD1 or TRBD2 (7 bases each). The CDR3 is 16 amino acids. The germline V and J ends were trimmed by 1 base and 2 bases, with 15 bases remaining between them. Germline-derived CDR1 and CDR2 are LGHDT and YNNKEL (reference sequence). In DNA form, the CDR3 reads TGTGCCAGCAGCCAAGCCAGGGGGAGGGGGCCCTACGAGCAGTACTTC. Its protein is CASSQARGRGPYEQYF.

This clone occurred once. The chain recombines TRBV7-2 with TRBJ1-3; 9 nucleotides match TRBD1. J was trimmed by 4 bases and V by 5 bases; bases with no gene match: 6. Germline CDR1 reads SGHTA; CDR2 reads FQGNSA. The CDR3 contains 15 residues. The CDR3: CASSARQGGGNTIYF. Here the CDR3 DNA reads TGTGCCAGCAGCGCCCGACAGGGGGGAGGAAACACCATATATTTT.

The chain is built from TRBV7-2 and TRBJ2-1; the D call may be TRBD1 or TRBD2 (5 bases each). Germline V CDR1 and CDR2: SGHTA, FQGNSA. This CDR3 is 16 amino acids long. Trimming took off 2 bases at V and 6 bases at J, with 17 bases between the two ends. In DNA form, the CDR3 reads TGTGCCAGCAGCTTATATTTCCCCCGAGGGACCAATGAGCAGTTCTTC. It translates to CASSLYFPRGTNEQFF.

CDR3 in amino acids: CASSQEPRTAYGYTF. In nucleotides, the CDR3 is TGCGCCAGCAGCCAAGAACCCCGGACGGCCTATGGCTACACCTTC. The rearrangement links TRBV4-3 to TRBJ1-2; no clear D. This CDR3 is 15 amino acids long. The germline gives CDR1 LGHNA, CDR2 YSLEER. Between the trimmed V and J ends, which lost 0 bases and 4 bases, there was a span of 12 bases.

The CDR3 is CASTMGLYYGYTF. The DNA of the CDR3 is TGTGCCAGTACCATGGGATTGTACTATGGCTACACCTTC. The chain combines TRBV19 with TRBJ1-2, with no clear D. CDR1 LNHDA and CDR2 SQIVND come from the germline V gene (reference sequence). Trimming left V 7 bases short and J 3 bases short, with 12 bases between. This CDR3 has 13 amino acids.

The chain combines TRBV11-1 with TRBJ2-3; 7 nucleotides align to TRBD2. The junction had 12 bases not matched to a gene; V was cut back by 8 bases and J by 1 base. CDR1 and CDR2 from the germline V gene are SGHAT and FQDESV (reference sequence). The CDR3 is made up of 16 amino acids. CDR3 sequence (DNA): TGTGCCAGCGGCATCGGGGAAAGCGGGGGCACAGATACGCAGTATTTT. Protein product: CASGIGESGGTDTQYF.

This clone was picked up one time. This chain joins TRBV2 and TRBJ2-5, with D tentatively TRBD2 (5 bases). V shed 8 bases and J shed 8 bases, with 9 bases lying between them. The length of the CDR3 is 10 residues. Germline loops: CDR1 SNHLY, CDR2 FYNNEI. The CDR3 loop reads CASGGLTQYF. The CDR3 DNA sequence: TGTGCCAGCGGCGGGTTAACCCAGTACTTC.

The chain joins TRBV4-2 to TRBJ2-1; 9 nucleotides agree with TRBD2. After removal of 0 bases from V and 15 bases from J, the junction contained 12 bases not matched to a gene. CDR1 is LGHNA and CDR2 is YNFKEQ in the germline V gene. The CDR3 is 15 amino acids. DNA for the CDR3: TGTGCCAGCAGCCAAGATGAGGGGAGACTAGCGGCCCCGTTCTTC. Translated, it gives CASSQDEGRLAAPFF.

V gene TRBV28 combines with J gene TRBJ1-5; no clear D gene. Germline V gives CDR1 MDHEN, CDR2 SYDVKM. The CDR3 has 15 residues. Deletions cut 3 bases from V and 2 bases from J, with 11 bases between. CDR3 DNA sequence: TGTGCCAGCAGTTTTAAAGGGAGCGGCAATCAGCCCCAGCATTTT. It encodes CASSFKGSGNQPQHF.

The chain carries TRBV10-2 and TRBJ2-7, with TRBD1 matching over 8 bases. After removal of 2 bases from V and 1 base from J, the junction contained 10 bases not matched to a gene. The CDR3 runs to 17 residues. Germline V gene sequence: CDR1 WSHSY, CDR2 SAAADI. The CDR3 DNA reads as TGCGCCAGCAGTGAGCCAGGGACAGGATCACTATCCTACGAGCAGTACTTC. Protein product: CASSEPGTGSLSYEQYF.

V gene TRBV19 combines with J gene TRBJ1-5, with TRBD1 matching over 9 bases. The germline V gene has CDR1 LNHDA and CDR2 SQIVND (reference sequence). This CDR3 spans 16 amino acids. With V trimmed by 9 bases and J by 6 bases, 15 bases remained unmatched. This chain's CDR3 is CASTRGVGDRAQPQHF. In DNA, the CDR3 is TGTGCCAGCACTAGGGGGGTTGGGGACAGGGCTCAGCCCCAGCATTTT.

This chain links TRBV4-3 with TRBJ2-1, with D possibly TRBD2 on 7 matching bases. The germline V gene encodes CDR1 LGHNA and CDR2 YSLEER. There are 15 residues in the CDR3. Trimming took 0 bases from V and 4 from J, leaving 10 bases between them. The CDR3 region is CASSQEGGDYNEQFF. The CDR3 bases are TGCGCCAGCAGCCAAGAAGGGGGGGATTACAATGAGCAGTTCTTC.

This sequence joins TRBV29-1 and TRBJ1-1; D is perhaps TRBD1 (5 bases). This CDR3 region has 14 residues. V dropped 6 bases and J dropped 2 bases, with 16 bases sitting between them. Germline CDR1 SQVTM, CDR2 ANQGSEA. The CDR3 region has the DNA TGCAGCGTGGATAAAACAGGTTTTAACACTGAAGCTTTCTTT. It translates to CSVDKTGFNTEAFF. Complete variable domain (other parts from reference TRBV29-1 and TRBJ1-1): SAVISQKPSRDICQRGTSLTIQCQVDSQVTMMFWYRQQPGQSLTLIATANQGSEATYESGFVIDKFPISRPNLTFSTLTVSNMSPEDSSIYLCSVDKTGFNTEAFFGQGTRLTVV.

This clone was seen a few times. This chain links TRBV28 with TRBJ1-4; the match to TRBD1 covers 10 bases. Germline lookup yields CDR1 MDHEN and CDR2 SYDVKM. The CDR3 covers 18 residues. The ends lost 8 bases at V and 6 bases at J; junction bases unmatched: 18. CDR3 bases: TGTGCCAGCCCAGTTTACCAAGGACAGGGGGTAAAGGATGAAAAACTGTTTTTT. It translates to CASPVYQGQGVKDEKLFF.

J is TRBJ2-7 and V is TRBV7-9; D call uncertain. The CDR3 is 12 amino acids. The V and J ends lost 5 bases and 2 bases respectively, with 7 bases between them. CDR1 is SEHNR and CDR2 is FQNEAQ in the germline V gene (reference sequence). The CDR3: CASSLSTYEQYF. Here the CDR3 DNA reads TGTGCCAGCAGCCTCAGTACCTACGAGCAGTACTTC. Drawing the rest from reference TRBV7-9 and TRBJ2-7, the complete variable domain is DTGVSQNPRHKITKRGQNVTFRCDPISEHNRLYWYRQTLGQGPEFLTYFQNEAQLEKSRLLSDRFSAERPKGSFSTLEIQRTEQGDSAMYLCASSLSTYEQYFGPGTRLTVT.

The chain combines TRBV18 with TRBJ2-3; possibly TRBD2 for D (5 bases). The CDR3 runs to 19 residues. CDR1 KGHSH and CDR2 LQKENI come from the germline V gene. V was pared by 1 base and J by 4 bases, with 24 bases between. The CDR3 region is CASSPLALTRRSGSDTQYF. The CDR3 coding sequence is TGTGCCAGCTCACCACTGGCTTTAACACGGAGAAGCGGTTCAGATACGCAGTATTTT.

CDR3 in DNA: TGTGCCTGGAGCCCTTCTCACTACAATGAGCAGTTCTTC. Translating gives CAWSPSHYNEQFF. The chain carries TRBV30 and TRBJ2-1; no clear D. Germline loops: CDR1 GTSNPN, CDR2 SVGIG (reference sequence). The V end was cut by 3 bases, the J end by 3 bases, with 9 bases between. CDR3 length: 13 residues.

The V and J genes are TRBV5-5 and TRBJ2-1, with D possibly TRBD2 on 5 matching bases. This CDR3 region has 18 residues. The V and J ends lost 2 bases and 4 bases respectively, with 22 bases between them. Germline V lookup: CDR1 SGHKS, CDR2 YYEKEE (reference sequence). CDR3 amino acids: CASSFASPITRLYNEQFF. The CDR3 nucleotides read TGTGCCAGCAGCTTTGCTAGCCCAATTACCCGACTATACAATGAGCAGTTCTTC. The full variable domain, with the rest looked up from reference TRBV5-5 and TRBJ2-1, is DAGVTQSPTHLIKTRGQQVTLRCSPISGHKSVSWYQQVLGQGPQFIFQYYEKEERGRGNFPDRFSARQFPNYSSELNVNALLLGDSALYLCASSFASPITRLYNEQFFGPGTRLTVL.

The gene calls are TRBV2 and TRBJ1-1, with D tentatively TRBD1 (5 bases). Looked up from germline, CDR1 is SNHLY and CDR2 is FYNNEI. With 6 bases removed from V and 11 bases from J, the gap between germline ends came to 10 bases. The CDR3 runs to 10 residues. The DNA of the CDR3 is TGTGCCAGCAGAGCGGGGACGGCTTTCTTT. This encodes CASRAGTAFF.